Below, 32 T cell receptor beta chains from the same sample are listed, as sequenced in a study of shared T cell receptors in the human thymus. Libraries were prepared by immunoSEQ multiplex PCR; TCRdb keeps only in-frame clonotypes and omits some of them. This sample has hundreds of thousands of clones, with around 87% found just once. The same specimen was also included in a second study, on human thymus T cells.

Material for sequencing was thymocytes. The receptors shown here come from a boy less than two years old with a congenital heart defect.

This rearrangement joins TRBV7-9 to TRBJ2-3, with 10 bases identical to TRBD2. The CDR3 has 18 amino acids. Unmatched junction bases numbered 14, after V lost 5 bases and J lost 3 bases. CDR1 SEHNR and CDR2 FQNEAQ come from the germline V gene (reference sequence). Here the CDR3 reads CASSPAVSGRAQTDTQYF. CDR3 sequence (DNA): TGTGCCAGCAGCCCCGCGGTAAGCGGGAGGGCCCAAACAGATACGCAGTATTTT.

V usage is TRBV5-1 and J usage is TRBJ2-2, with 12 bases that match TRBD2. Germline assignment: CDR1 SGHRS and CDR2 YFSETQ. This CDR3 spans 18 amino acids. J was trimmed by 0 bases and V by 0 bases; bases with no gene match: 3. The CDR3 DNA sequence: TGCGCCAGCAGCTTGGGCGGACTAGCGGGGCCGAACACCGGGGAGCTGTTTTTT. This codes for CASSLGGLAGPNTGELFF.

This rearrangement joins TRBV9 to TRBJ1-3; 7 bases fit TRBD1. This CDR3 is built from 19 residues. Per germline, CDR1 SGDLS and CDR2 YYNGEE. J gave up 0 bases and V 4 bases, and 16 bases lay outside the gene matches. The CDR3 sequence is CASSHSAKGPGGSGNTIYF. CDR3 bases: TGTGCCAGCAGCCACTCGGCAAAGGGGCCAGGGGGCTCTGGAAACACCATATATTTT.

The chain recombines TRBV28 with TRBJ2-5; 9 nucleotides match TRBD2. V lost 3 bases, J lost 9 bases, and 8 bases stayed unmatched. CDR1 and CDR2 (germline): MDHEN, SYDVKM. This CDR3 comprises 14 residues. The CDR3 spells CASSFWRGGIAQYF. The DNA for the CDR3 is TGTGCCAGCAGTTTTTGGCGGGGGGGCATAGCCCAGTACTTC.

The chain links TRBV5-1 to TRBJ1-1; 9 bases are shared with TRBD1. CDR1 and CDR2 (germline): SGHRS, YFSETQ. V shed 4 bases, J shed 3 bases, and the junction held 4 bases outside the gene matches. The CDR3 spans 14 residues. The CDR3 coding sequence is TGCGCCAGCAGCCTACGACAGGGGGACACTGAAGCTTTCTTT. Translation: CASSLRQGDTEAFF.

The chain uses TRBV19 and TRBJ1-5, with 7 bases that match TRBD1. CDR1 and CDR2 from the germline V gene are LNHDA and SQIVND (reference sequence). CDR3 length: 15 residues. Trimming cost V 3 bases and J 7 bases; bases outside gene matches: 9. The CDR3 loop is CASSISREGAQPQHF. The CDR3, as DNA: TGTGCCAGTAGTATCAGCCGGGAGGGGGCCCAGCCCCAGCATTTT.

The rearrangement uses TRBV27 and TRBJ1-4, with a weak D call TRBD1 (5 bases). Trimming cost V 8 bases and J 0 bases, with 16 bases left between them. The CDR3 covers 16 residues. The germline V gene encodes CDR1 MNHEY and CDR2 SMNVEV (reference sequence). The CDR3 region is CASGPRWTTTNEKLFF. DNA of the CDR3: TGTGCCAGCGGGCCGAGGTGGACAACAACTAATGAAAAACTGTTTTTT.

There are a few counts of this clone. The CDR3 spells CADWRTQYF. The CDR3 nucleotides are TGTGCCGACTGGAGGACCCAGTACTTC. The chain links TRBV9 to TRBJ2-5; no definite D call. V was cut by 10 bases and J by 7 bases, with 8 bases left in between. The CDR3 contains 9 residues. The germline V gene has CDR1 SGDLS and CDR2 YYNGEE. Variable domain in full (rest from reference TRBV9 and TRBJ2-5): DSGVTQTPKHLITATGQRVTLRCSPRSGDLSVYWYQQSLDQGLQFLIQYYNGEERAKGNILERFSAQQFPDLHSELNLSSLELGDSALYFCADWRTQYFGPGTRLLVL.

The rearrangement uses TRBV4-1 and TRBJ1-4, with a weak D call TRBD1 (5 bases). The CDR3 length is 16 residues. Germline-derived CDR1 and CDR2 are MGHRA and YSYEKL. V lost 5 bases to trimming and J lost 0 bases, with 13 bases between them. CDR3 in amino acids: CASSTGHGPTNEKLFF. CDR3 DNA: TGCGCCAGCAGCACCGGACACGGACCAACTAATGAAAAACTGTTTTTT.

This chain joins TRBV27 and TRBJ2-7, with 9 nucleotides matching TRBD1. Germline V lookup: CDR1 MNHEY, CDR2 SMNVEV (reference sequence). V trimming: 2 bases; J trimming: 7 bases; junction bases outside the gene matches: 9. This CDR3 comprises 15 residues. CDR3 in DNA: TGTGCCAGCAGTTTAGGGACAGGGTACAGCCAGGAGCAGTACTTC. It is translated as CASSLGTGYSQEQYF.

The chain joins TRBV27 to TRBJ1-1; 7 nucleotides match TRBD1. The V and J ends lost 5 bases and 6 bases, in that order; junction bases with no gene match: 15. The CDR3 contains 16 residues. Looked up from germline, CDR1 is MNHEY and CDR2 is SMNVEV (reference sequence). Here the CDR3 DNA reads TGTGCCAGCAGTCCACCTCAACTAACAGGGGTAGCTGAAGCTTTCTTT. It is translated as CASSPPQLTGVAEAFF.

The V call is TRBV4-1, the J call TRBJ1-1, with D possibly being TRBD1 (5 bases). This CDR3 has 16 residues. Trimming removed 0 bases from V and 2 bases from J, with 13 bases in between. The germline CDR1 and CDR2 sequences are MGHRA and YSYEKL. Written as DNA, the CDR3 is TGCGCCAGCAGCCAAGATCGCGGGGGACGTAACACTGAAGCTTTCTTT. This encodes CASSQDRGGRNTEAFF.

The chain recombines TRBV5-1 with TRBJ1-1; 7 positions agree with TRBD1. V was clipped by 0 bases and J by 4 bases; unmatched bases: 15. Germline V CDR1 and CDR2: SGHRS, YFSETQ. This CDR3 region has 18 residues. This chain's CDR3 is CASSLEPQGSSGGTEAFF. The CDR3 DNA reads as TGCGCCAGCAGCTTGGAGCCACAGGGGTCCTCTGGCGGCACTGAAGCTTTCTTT.

The CDR3 sequence is CASSWGLAVTDTQYF. The CDR3 nucleotides read TGTGCCAGCAGCTGGGGACTAGCGGTCACAGATACGCAGTATTTT. The genes are TRBV5-8 and TRBJ2-3, with 11 bases lining up with TRBD2. Losses at the gene ends were 3 bases for V and 2 bases for J; bases not matched to a gene: 2. The CDR3 contains 15 residues. Germline V gives CDR1 SGHTS, CDR2 YDEGEE.

CDR3 nucleotide sequence: TGTGCCAGCAGTCAGGGGCCCGGGGAGCTGTTTTTT. Protein sequence: CASSQGPGELFF. The chain couples TRBV28 to TRBJ2-2, with a tentative D call TRBD1 (6 bases). Germline V gives CDR1 MDHEN, CDR2 SYDVKM. CDR3 length: 12 residues. Trimming cost V 5 bases and J 6 bases, with 7 bases left between them.

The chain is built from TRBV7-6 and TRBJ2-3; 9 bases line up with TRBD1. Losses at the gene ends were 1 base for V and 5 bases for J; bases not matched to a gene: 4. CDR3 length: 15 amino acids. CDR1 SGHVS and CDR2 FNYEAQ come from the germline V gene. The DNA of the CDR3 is TGTGCCAGCAGCTTAGGTGGGACAGGGATAGATACGCAGTATTTT. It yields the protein CASSLGGTGIDTQYF.

The CDR3 bases are TGTGCCAGCAGAAAAAATAGGGGGGGATTGTCTGGGGCCAACGTCCTGACTTTC. It is translated as CASRKNRGGLSGANVLTF. The rearrangement links TRBV28 to TRBJ2-6; TRBD2 might be the D (7 bases). The CDR3 loop spans 18 amino acids. Germline values: CDR1 MDHEN, CDR2 SYDVKM. Trimming removed 6 bases from V and 1 base from J, with 19 bases in between.

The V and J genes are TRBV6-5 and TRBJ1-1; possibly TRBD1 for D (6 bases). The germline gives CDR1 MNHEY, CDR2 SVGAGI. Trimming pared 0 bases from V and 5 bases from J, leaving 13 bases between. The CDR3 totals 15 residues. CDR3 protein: CASSYSRGGETEAFF. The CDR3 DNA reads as TGTGCCAGCAGTTACTCGAGGGGGGGTGAGACTGAAGCTTTCTTT.

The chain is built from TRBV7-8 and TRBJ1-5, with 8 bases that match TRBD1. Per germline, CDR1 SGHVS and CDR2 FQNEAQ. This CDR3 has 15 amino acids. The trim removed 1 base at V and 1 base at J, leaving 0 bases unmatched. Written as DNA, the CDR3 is TGTGCCAGCAGCTTAGGACAGGGGAGCAATCAGCCCCAGCATTTT. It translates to CASSLGQGSNQPQHF.

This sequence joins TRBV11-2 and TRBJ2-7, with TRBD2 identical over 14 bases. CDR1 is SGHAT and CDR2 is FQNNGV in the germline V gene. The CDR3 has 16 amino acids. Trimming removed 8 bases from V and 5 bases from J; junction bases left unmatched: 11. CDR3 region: CASCVGGTSGSNEQYF. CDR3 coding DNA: TGTGCCAGCTGCGTGGGGGGGACTAGCGGGAGTAACGAGCAGTACTTC.

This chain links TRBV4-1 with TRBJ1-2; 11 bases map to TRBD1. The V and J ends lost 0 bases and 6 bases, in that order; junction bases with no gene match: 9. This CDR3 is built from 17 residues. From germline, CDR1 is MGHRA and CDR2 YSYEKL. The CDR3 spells CASSQDFEDRGHHGYTF. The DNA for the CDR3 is TGCGCCAGCAGCCAAGATTTCGAGGACAGGGGGCACCATGGCTACACCTTC.

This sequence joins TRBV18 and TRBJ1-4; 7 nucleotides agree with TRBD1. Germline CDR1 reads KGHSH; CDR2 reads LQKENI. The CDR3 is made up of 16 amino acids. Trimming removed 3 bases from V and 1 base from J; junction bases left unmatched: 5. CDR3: CASSPHRQGTNEKLFF. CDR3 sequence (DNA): TGTGCCAGCTCACCCCACAGACAGGGAACTAATGAAAAACTGTTTTTT.

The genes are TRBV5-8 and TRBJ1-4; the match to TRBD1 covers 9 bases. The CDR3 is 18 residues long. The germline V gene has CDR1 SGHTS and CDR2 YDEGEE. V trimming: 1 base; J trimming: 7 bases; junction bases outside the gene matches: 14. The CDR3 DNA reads TGTGCCAGCAGCTTGTTTTGGGACAGGGAGCGTGAAGGTGAAAAACTGTTTTTT. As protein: CASSLFWDREREGEKLFF.

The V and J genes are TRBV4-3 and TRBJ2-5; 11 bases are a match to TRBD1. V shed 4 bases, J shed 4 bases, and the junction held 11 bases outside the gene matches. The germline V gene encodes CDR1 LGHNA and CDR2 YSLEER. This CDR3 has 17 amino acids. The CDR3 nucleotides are TGCGCCAGCAGCCCCCAGGCCGGGACAGGGGGATTAGAGACCCAGTACTTC. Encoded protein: CASSPQAGTGGLETQYF.

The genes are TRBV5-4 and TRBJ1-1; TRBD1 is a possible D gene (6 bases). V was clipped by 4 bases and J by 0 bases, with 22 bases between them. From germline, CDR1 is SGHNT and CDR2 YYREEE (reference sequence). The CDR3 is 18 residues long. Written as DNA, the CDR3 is TGTGCCAGCAGCGGCACAACAGGGAGTGAAGCAGTGAACACTGAAGCTTTCTTT. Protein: CASSGTTGSEAVNTEAFF.

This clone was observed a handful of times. CDR3 amino acids: CASGFPLSGTGLGTYEQYF. CDR3 nucleotide sequence: TGTGCTAGTGGTTTTCCACTTTCCGGGACAGGGTTAGGAACCTACGAGCAGTACTTC. This chain uses TRBV12-5 with TRBJ2-7, with 9 bases identical to TRBD1. V was clipped by 3 bases and J by 2 bases; unmatched bases: 17. CDR1 LGHNT and CDR2 FRNRAP come from the germline V gene. This CDR3 spans 19 amino acids.

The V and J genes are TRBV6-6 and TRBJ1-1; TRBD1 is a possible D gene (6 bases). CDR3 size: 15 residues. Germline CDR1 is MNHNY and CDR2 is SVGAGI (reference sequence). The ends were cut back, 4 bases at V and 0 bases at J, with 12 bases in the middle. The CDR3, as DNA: TGTGCCAGCAGTTGTGCAGGGGAGATGAACACTGAAGCTTTCTTT. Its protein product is CASSCAGEMNTEAFF.

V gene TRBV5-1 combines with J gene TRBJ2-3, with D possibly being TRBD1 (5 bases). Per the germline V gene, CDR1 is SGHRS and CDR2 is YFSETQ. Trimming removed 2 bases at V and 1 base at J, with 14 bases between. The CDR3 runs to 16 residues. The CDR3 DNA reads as TGCGCCAGCAGCTTCTCAGGCATAGGGGGCACAGATACGCAGTATTTT. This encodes CASSFSGIGGTDTQYF.

In DNA form, the CDR3 reads TGTGCCACCAGCAGGGACAGGGAACGTAATCAGCCCCAGCATTTT. It specifies CATSRDRERNQPQHF. The rearrangement joins TRBV15 to TRBJ1-5; TRBD1 aligns across 8 bases. This CDR3 is built from 15 residues. Unmatched junction bases numbered 5, after V lost 3 bases and J lost 4 bases. Per germline, CDR1 LNHNV and CDR2 YYDKDF (reference sequence). Combining the CDR3 with reference TRBV15 and TRBJ1-5 gives the whole variable domain DAMVIQNPRYQVTQFGKPVTLSCSQTLNHNVMYWYQQKSSQAPKLLFHYYDKDFNNEADTPDNFQSRRPNTSFCFLDIRSPGLGDTAMYLCATSRDRERNQPQHFGDGTRLSIL.

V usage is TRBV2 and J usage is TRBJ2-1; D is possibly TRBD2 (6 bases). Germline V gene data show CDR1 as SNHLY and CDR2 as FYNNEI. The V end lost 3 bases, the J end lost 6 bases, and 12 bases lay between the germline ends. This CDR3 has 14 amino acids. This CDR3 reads CASSDSGGSNEQFF. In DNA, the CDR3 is TGTGCCAGCAGTGACAGTGGGGGGTCCAATGAGCAGTTCTTC.

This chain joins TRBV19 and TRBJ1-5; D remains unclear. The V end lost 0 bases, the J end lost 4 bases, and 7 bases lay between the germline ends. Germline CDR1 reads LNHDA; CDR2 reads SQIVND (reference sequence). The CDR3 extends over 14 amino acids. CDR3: CASSIDRSNQPQHF. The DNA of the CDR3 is TGTGCCAGTAGTATAGATCGGAGTAATCAGCCCCAGCATTTT.

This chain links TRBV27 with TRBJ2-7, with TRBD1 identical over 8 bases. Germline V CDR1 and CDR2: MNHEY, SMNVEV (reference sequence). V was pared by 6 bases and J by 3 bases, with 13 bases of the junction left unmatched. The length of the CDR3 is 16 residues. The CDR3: CASRSRQGSQGYEQYF. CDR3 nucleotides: TGTGCCAGCAGGTCTCGACAGGGGTCACAGGGCTACGAGCAGTACTTC.